The clone carrying this T cell receptor beta chain came up a few times. The CDR3 length is 12 residues. Germline values: CDR1 MNHEY, CDR2 SVGAGI. Trimming stripped 8 bases from V and 4 bases from J, with 11 bases between. Among the donors, all were healthy bone marrow donors. Researchers ran the PCR with 60 Vbeta and 13 Jbeta primers. Clones were sequenced by immunoSEQ multiplex PCR, and TCRdb holds only the in-frame ones, with some missing. The repertoire consists of 130,000 to 150,000 clones, with more than 75% occurring once and the leading ten covering almost 4%. The sample belongs to a study of cytomegalovirus exposure and HLA in healthy donors.

The chain uses TRBV6-5 and TRBJ1-1; possible D gene TRBD1, 5 bases. The clonotype originates from a man in his late teens or twenties in good health and CMV-seronegative. The specimen was PBMCs. The DNA for the CDR3 is TGTGCCAGCGGCGAAAGGGGCACTGAAGCTTTCTTT. It is translated as CASGERGTEAFF.